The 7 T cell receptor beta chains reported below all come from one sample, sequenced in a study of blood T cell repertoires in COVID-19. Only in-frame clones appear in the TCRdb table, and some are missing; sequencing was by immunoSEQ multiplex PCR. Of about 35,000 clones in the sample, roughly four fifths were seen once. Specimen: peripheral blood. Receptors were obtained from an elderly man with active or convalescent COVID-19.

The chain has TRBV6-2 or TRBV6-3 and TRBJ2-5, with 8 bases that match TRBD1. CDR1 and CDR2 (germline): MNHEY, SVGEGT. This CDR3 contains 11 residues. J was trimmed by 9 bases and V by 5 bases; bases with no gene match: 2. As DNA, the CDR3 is TGTGCCAGCAGTAAGGACAGGGCCCAGTACTTC. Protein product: CASSKDRAQYF.

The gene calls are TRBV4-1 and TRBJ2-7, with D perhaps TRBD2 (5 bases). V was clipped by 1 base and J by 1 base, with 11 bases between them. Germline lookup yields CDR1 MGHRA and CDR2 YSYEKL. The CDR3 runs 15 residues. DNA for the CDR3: TGCGCCAGCAGCCAAGTGAACAGCGGATCCTACGAGCAGTACTTC. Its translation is CASSQVNSGSYEQYF.

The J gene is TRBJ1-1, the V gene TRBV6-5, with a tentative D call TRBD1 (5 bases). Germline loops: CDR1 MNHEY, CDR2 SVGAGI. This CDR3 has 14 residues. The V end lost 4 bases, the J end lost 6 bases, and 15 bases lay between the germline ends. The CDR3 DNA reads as TGTGCCAGCAGTTTACGTGGGGGGGTAGCTGAAGCTTTCTTT. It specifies CASSLRGGVAEAFF.

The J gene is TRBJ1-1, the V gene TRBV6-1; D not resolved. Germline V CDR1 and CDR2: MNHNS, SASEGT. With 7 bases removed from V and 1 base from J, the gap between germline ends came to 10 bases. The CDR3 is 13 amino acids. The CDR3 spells CASNILGNTEAFF. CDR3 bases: TGTGCCAGCAACATTCTAGGGAACACTGAAGCTTTCTTT.

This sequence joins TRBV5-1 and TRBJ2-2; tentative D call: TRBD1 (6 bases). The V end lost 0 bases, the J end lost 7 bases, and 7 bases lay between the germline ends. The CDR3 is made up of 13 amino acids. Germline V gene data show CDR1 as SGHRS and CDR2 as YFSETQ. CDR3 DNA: TGCGCCAGCAGCTTGGCAGGGGTCGGGGAGCTGTTTTTT. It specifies CASSLAGVGELFF. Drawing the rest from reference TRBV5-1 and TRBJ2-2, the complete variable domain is KAGVTQTPRYLIKTRGQQVTLSCSPISGHRSVSWYQQTPGQGLQFLFEYFSETQRNKGNFPGRFSGRQFSNSRSEMNVSTLELGDSALYLCASSLAGVGELFFGEGSRLTVL.

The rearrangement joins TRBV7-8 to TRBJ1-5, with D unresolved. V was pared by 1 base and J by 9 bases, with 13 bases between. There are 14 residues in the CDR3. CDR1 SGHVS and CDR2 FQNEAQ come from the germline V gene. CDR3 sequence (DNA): TGTGCCAGCAGCTTAGAGAGCTCTTTTTCGCCCCAGCATTTT. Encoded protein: CASSLESSFSPQHF.

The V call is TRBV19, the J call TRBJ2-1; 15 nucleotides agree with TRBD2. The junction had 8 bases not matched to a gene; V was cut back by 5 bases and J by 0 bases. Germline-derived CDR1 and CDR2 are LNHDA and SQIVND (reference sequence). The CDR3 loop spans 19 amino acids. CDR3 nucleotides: TGTGCCAGTAGTTCAAGGACTAGCGGGAGGGCCCTCTCCTACAATGAGCAGTTCTTC. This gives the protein CASSSRTSGRALSYNEQFF.